The rows below give T cell receptor beta chains drawn from one sample of a study of blood T cell repertoires in COVID-19. Some clones are missing from TCRdb's copy, which holds only in-frame ones; the method was immunoSEQ multiplex PCR. Of some 400,000 clones detected, about 88% appear once; the ten largest clones hold about 3%. Sequenced: peripheral blood. Every receptor here comes from a human donor in a cohort sampled during active COVID-19. Each CDR3 is given with its conserved first and last residue. Each record gives: CDR3 protein, CDR3 DNA, V gene, D gene, clone size, J gene. D genes are given only for firm matches. Some rows mark clone size as missing; the rest say once, few, many or name a class of expanded clone.

CASSSITGQGAYGYTF,TGTGCCAGCTCGTCAATTACGGGACAGGGGGCCTATGGCTACACCTTC,TRBV18,TRBD1,NA,TRBJ1-2
CASSQRTGAENTGELFF,TGCGCCAGCAGCCAAAGGACAGGGGCTGAGAACACCGGGGAGCTGTTTTTT,TRBV4-1,TRBD1,NA,TRBJ2-2
CASSPARELGYGYTF,TGTGCCAGCTCACCTGCCCGGGAACTTGGCTATGGCTACACCTTC,TRBV18,NA,NA,TRBJ1-2
CASSLSRGRTGEDTEAFF,TGTGCCAGCAGCTTATCCCGAGGGCGGACAGGGGAGGACACTGAAGCTTTCTTT,TRBV7-9,TRBD1,NA,TRBJ1-1
CASSFGTEVPSLSPLHF,TGCGCCAGCAGCTTTGGGACAGAGGTTCCTTCTCTCTCACCCCTCCACTTT,TRBV5-1,TRBD1,NA,TRBJ1-6
CATSRDGGNSPLHF,TGTGCCACCAGCAGGGACGGAGGAAATTCACCCCTCCACTTT,TRBV15,NA,NA,TRBJ1-6
CAWSTTSGPIDEQFF,TGTGCCTGGAGTACCACTAGCGGACCCATCGATGAGCAGTTCTTC,TRBV30,TRBD2,NA,TRBJ2-1
CASSVWQGDTQYF,TGTGCCAGCAGCGTTTGGCAGGGGGATACGCAGTATTTT,TRBV9,NA,NA,TRBJ2-3
CASSLATSTDTQYF,TGTGCCAGCAGCTTAGCCACTAGCACAGATACGCAGTATTTT,TRBV11-2,NA,NA,TRBJ2-3
CASSQGQRLTVDKAFF,TGTGCCAGCAGCCAGGGACAGAGGTTAACGGTGGACAAAGCTTTCTTT,TRBV7-9,TRBD1,few,TRBJ1-1
CASSLWTGTDTQYF,TGTGCCAGCAGTTTATGGACAGGGACAGATACGCAGTATTTT,TRBV27,TRBD1,once,TRBJ2-3
CASSRGLNQPQHF,TGTGCCAGCAGCCGGGGTCTCAATCAGCCCCAGCATTTT,TRBV5-6,NA,NA,TRBJ1-5
CASSGGYSPLHF,TGTGCCAGCAGTGGGGGGTACTCACCCCTCCACTTT,TRBV12-3/TRBV12-4,NA,NA,TRBJ1-6
CASSLGGLAGPNTGELFF,TGCGCCAGCAGCTTGGGGGGCCTAGCGGGGCCGAACACCGGGGAGCTGTTTTTT,TRBV5-1,TRBD2,NA,TRBJ2-2
CASSPGVADTQYF,TGCGCCAGCAGCCCCGGGGTAGCAGATACGCAGTATTTT,TRBV5-1,NA,NA,TRBJ2-3
CSVRGGEDGYTF,TGCAGCGTCCGAGGGGGAGAAGATGGCTACACCTTC,TRBV29-1,NA,NA,TRBJ1-2
CASSVGPAGGRYLIPLHF,TGTGCCAGCAGCGTAGGGCCGGCGGGGGGCAGGTACCTAATCCCCCTCCACTTT,TRBV9,NA,NA,TRBJ1-6
CASRLQGANYGYTF,TGTGCCAGCAGATTACAGGGGGCTAACTATGGCTACACCTTC,TRBV2,TRBD1,NA,TRBJ1-2
CAGDSNNSPLHF,TGTGCCGGTGACAGCAATAATTCACCCCTCCACTTT,TRBV7-9,NA,NA,TRBJ1-6
CASSLQGNNYGYTF,TGTGCCAGCAGCTTACAGGGAAATAACTATGGCTACACCTTC,TRBV5-5,NA,NA,TRBJ1-2
CASSPGGRIGELFF,TGTGCCAGCTCACCAGGGGGCCGAATCGGGGAGCTGTTTTTT,TRBV18,NA,NA,TRBJ2-2